This T cell receptor (beta chain) was recorded in a study of cytomegalovirus exposure and HLA in healthy donors. Study-wide context: Inside one of the first data releases sat tens of millions of unique TCRs taken from HLA-typed donors.

This CDR3 has 11 amino acids. Germline CDR1 reads MDHEN; CDR2 reads SYDVKM. The primer mix had 60 Vbeta and 13 Jbeta primers. Generated by immunoSEQ multiplex PCR, the TCRdb table keeps only in-frame clones and is missing some. The table lists 160,000 or so clones, roughly 79% of them singletons. The V and J genes are TRBV28 and TRBJ1-1; D not certain. The source is a woman aged 35 to 49 in good health and CMV-seropositive. Material for sequencing was PBMCs. CDR3 nucleotides: TGTGCAGTTTATATCAGCACTGAAGCTTTCTTT. It yields the protein CAVYISTEAFF.